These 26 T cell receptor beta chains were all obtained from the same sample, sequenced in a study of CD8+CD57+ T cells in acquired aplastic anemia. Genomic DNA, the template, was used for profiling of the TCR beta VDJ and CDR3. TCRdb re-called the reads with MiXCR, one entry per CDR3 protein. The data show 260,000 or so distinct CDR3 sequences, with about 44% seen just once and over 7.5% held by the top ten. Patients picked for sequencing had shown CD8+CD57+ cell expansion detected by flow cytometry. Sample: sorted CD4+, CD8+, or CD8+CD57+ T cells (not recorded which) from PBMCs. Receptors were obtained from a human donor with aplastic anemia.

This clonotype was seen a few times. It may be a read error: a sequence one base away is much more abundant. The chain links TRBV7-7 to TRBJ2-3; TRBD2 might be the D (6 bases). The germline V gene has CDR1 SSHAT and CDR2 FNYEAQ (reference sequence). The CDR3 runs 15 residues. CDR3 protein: CASGLKFGATDTQYF. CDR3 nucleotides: TGTGCTAGCGGCTTAAAATTCGGGGCTACAGATACGCAGTATTTT.

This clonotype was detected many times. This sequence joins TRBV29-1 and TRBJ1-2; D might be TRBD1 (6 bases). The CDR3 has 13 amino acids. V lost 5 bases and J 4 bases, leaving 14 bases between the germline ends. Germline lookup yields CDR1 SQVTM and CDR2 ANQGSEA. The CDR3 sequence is CSVCGGTSYGYTF. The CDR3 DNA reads TGCAGCGTTTGTGGTGGGACATCCTATGGCTACACCTTC.

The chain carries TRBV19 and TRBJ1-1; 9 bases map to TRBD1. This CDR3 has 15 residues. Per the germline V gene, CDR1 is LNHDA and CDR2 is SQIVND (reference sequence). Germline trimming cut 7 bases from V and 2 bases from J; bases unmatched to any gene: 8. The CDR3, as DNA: TGTGCCAGTACGGTAGGGACAGGGTTTAACACTGAAGCTTTCTTT. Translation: CASTVGTGFNTEAFF.

The chain's CDR3 is CASSFKQGRENTEAFF. The DNA for the CDR3 is TGTGCCAGCAGCTTTAAACAGGGGAGGGAGAACACTGAAGCTTTCTTT. The chain carries TRBV7-9 and TRBJ1-1; 7 bases are shared with TRBD1. This CDR3 has 16 amino acids. V was pared by 3 bases and J by 1 base, with 8 bases of the junction left unmatched. CDR1 SEHNR and CDR2 FQNEAQ come from the germline V gene (reference sequence).

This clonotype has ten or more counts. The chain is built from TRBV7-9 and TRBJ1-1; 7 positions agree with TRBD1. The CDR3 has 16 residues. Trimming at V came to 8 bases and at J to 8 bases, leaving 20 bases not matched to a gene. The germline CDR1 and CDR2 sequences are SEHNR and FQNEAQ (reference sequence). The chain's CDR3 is CASCDGGTAKGREAFF. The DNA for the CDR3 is TGTGCCAGCTGCGACGGAGGGACAGCTAAAGGTCGAGAAGCTTTCTTT.

The CDR3 loop reads CASSLTGTTAYEQYF. In DNA, the CDR3 is TGTGCCAGCTCACTTACCGGGACCACTGCCTACGAGCAGTACTTC. The rearrangement joins TRBV18 to TRBJ2-7; either TRBD1 or TRBD2 may fit D (5 bases each). CDR1 is KGHSH and CDR2 is LQKENI in the germline V gene. V lost 4 bases to trimming and J lost 2 bases, with 15 bases between them. The CDR3 length is 15 residues.

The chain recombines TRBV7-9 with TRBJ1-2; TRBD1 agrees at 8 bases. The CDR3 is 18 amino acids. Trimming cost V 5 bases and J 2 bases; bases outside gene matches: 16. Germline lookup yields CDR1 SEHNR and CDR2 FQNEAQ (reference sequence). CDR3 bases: TGTGCCAGCAGCCAAAACCCGGGACAGGCTTTTTGGAACTATGGCTACACCTTC. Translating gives CASSQNPGQAFWNYGYTF.

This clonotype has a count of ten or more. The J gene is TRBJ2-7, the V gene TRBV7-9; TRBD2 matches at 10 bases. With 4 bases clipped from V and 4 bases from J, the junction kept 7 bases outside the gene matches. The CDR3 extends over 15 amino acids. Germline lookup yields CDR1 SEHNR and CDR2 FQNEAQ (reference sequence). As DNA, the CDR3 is TGTGCCAGCAGCTCCCCTAGCGGGAGAGAATACGAGCAGTACTTC. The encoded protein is CASSSPSGREYEQYF.

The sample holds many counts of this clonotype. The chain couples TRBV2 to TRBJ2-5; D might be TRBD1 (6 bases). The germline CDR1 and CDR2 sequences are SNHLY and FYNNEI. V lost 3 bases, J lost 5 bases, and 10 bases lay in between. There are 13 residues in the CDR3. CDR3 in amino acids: CASSEGAWETQYF. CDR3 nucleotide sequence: TGTGCCAGCAGTGAGGGGGCTTGGGAGACCCAGTACTTC.

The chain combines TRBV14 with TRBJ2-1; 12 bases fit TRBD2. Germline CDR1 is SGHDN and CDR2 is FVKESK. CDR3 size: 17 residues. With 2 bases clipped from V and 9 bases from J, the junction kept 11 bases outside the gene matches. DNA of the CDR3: TGTGCCAGCAGCCAACCGACTAGCGGGGGCCTGTACGGTGAGCAGTTCTTC. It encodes CASSQPTSGGLYGEQFF.

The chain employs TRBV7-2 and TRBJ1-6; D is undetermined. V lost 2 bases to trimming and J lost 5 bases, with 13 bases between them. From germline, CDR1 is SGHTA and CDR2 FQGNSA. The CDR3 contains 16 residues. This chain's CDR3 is CASSLLGTLDNSPLHF. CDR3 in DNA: TGTGCCAGCAGCTTATTAGGCACGTTGGATAATTCACCCCTCCACTTT.

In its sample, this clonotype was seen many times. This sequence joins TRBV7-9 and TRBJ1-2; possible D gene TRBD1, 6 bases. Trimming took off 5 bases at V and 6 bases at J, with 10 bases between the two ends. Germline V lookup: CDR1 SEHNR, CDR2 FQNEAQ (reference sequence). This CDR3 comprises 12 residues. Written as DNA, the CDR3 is TGTGCCAGCAGCAAGGGGGGGGATGGCTACACCTTC. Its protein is CASSKGGDGYTF.

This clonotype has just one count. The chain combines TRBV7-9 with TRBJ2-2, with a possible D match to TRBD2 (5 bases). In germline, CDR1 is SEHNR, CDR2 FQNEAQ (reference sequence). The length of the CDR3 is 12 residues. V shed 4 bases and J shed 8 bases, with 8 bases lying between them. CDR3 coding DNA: TGTGCCAGCAGCTCGTGGACTGGGGAGCTGTTTTTT. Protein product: CASSSWTGELFF.

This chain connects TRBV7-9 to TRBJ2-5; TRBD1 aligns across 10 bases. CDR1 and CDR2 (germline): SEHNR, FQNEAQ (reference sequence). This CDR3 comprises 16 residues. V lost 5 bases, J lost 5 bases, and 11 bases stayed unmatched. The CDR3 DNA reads TGTGCCAGCAGCCTCCGACAGGGGGCGCCTGGCGAGACCCAGTACTTC. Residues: CASSLRQGAPGETQYF.

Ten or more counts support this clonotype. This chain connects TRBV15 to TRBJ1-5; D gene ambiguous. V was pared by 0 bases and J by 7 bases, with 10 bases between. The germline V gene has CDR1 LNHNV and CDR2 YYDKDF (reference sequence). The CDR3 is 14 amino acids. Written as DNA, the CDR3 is TGTGCCACCAGCAGAGATTTGGGTGGACAGCCCCAGCATTTT. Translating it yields CATSRDLGGQPQHF.

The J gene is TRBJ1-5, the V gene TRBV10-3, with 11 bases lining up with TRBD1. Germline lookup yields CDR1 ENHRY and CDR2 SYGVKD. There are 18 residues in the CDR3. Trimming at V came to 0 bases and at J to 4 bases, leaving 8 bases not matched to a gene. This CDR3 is CAISESRGGTGGNQPQHF. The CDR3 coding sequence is TGTGCCATCAGTGAGTCGAGGGGCGGGACAGGGGGAAATCAGCCCCAGCATTTT.

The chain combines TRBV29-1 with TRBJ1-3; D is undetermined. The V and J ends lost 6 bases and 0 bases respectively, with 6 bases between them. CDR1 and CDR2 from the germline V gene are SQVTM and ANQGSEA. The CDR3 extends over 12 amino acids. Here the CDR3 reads CSVALSGNTIYF. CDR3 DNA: TGCAGCGTGGCACTCTCTGGAAACACCATATATTTT. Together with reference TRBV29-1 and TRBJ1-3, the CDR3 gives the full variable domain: SAVISQKPSRDICQRGTSLTIQCQVDSQVTMMFWYRQQPGQSLTLIATANQGSEATYESGFVIDKFPISRPNLTFSTLTVSNMSPEDSSIYLCSVALSGNTIYFGEGSWLTVV.

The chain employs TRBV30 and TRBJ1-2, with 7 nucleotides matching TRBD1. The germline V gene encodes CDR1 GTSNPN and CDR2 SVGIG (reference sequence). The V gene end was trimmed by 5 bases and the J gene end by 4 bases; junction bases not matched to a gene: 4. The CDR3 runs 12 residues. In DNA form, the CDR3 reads TGTGCCTGGGAGGGACAGCTCTATGGCTACACCTTC. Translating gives CAWEGQLYGYTF.

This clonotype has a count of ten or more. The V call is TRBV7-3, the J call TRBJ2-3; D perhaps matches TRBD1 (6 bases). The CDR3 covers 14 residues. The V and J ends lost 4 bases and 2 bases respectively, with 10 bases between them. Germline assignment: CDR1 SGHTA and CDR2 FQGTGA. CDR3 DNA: TGTGCCAGCAGCTCCGGACAGTACACAGATACGCAGTATTTT. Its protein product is CASSSGQYTDTQYF.

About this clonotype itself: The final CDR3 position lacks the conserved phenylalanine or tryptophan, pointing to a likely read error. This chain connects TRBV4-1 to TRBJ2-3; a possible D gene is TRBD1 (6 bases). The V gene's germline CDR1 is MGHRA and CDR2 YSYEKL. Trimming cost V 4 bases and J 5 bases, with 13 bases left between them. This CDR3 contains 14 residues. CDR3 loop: CASSRTTGLDTQYS. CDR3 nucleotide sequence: TGCGCCAGCAGCCGAACAACAGGGTTAGATACGCAGTATTCT.

In DNA, the CDR3 is TGCAGTGCCGAAAAGACGGCGAACACTGAAGCTTTCTTT. The encoded protein is CSAEKTANTEAFF. The J gene is TRBJ1-1, the V gene TRBV20-1; no reliable D call. Between the trimmed V and J ends, which lost 6 bases and 1 base, there was a span of 12 bases. This CDR3 spans 13 amino acids. Germline V lookup: CDR1 DFQATT, CDR2 SNEGSKA (reference sequence).

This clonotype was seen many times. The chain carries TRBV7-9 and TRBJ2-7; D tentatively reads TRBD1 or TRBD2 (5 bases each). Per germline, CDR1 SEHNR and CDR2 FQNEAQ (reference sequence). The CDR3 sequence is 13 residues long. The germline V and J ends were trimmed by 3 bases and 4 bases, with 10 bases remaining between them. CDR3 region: CASSFGADYEQYF. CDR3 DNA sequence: TGTGCCAGCAGCTTCGGGGCTGATTACGAGCAGTACTTC.

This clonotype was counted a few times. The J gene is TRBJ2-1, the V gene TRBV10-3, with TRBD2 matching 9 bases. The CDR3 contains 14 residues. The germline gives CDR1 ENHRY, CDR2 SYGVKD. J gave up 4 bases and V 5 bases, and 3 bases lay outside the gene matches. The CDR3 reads CAISWTSVYNEQFF. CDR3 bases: TGTGCCATCAGTTGGACTAGCGTATACAATGAGCAGTTCTTC.

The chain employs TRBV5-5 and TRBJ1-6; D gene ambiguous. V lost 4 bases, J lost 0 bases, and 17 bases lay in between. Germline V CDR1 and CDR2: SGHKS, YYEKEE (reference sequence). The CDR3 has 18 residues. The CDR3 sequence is CASSATITRSSYNSPLHF. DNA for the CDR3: TGTGCCAGCAGCGCCACAATAACAAGGAGCTCCTATAATTCACCCCTCCACTTT.

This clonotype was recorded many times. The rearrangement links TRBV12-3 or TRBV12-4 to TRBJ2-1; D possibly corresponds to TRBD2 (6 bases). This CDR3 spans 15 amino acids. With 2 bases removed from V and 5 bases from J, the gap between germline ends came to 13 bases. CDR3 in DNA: TGTGCCAGCAGTTTACCTGGCGGGACTCACAATGAGCAGTTCTTC. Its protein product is CASSLPGGTHNEQFF.

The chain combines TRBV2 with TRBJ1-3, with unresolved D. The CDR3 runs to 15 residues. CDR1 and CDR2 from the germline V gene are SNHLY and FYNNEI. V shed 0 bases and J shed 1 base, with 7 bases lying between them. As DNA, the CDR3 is TGTGCCAGCAGTGAAGCGCCAGGATCTGGAAACACCATATATTTT. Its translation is CASSEAPGSGNTIYF.